This TCR beta chain was captured in a study of radiotherapy plus CTLA-4 blockade in lung cancer. As for the study in general: Disease control was present in roughly 30% of patients, and objective responses in more than 15%.

CDR3 length equals 17 residues. Germline V gene sequence: CDR1 SGHTA, CDR2 FQGNSA. With V trimmed by 0 bases and J by 7 bases, 12 bases remained unmatched. Only in-frame clones appear in the TCRdb table, and some are missing; sequencing was by immunoSEQ multiplex PCR. In the table there are roughly 45,000 clones, about 67% of which are singletons. Points on this clone: Its antigen remains unknown.

Each patient with chemo-refractory metastatic non-small-cell lung cancer was treated with focal radiation plus CTLA-4 blockade using ipilimumab. General study results and limits: Response, reportedly, was best predicted by interferon-beta along with early blood T cell clone dynamics. Blood TCR clones of tumor origin expanded after radiotherapy plus ipilimumab.

V gene TRBV7-2 combines with J gene TRBJ2-5, with TRBD1 matching 9 bases. This TCR was sampled from a human donor with non-small cell lung cancer who had a partial response to radiotherapy plus ipilimumab. The source was peripheral blood, collected from a patient treated with radiotherapy plus ipilimumab. CDR3 in amino acids: CASSLAGTGLFVATQYF. The CDR3 DNA sequence: TGTGCCAGCAGCTTAGCCGGGACAGGGCTCTTCGTCGCGACCCAGTACTTC. Using reference TRBV7-2 and TRBJ2-5 for the parts outside the CDR3, the full variable domain is GAGVSQSPSNKVTEKGKDVELRCDPISGHTALYWYRQSLGQGLEFLIYFQGNSAPDKSGLPSDRFSAERTGGSVSTLTIQRTQQEDSAVYLCASSLAGTGLFVATQYFGPGTRLLVL.